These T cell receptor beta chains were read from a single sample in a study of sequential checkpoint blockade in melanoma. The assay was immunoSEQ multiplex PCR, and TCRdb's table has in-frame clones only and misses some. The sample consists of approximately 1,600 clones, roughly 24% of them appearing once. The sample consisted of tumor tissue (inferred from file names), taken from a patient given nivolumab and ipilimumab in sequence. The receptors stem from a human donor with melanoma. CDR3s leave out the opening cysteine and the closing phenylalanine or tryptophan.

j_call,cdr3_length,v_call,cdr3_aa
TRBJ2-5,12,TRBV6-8,ASSYSIGGETQY
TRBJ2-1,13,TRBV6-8,ASSLRTSGLNEQF
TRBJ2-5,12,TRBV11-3,ASSLVPSQETQY
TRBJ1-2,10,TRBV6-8,ASSDGYYGYT
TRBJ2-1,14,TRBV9,ASGLKEGQPDNEQF
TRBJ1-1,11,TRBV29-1,SVVSQGNTEAF
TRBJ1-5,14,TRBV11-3,ASSLSGPSRNQPQH
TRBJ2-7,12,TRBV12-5,ASGERGGIYEQY
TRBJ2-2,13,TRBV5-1,ASSTGTVGTGELF
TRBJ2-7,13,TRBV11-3,ASSLSAGSSYEQY
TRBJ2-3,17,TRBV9,ASSGSAWAGGLSSDTQY
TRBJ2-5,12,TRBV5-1,ASSLGMDLETQY
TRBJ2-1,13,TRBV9,ASSLLSVGGNEQF
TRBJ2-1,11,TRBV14,ASSQAYHDEQF
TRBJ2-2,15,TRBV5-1,ASSLAGTGGNTGELF
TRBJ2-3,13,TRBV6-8,ASTSPGAATDTQY
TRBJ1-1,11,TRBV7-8,ASSLGGGTEAF
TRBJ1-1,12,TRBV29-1,SVEDHYYGAEAF
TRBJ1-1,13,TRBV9,ASSSTADRGGGAF
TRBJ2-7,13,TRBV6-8,ASSQTGTGGNEQY
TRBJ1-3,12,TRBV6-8,ASSYGVSGNTIY
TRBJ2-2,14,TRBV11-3,ASSLEGGGNTGELF
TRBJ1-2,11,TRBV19,ASSIGETDGYT
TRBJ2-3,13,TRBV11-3,ASSVQGGGTDTQY
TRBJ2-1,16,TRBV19,ASSTPSSTSGRPNEQF
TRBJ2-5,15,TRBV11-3,ASSPLEAVSGGETQY
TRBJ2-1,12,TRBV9,ASDVERENNEQF
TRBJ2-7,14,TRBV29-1,SVEEPTGTVAYEQY
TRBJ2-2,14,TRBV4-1,ASSQDQRGAGGELF
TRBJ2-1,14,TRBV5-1,ASSHNPGASDHEQF
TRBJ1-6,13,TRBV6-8,ASIYGTGNNSPLH
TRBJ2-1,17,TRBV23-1,ASSQSPGLARSSYNEQF
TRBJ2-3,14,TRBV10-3,AISEPGTSGTDTQY
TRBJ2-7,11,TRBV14,ASSQVGLYEQY
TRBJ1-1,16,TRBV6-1,ASSEVTLSRELNTEAF
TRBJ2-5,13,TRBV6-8,ASSPGIAFGETQY
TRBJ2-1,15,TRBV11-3,ASSLSVASDSYNEQF
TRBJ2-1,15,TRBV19,ASSTAGQPSSYNEQF
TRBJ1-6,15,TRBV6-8,AIMATKSGSGDSPLH
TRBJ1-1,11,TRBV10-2,ASSPTLQGRAF
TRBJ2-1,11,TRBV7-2,ASSLAGGQGQF
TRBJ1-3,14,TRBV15,ATSILGAGVGNTIY
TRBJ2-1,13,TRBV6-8,ASSYSRGNYNEQF
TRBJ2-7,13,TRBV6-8,ASSYSHVWGSEQY
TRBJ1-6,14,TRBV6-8,ASSYVPGQGNSPLH
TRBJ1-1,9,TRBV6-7,ASGVNTEAF
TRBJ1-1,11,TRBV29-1,SVEEADRSKAF